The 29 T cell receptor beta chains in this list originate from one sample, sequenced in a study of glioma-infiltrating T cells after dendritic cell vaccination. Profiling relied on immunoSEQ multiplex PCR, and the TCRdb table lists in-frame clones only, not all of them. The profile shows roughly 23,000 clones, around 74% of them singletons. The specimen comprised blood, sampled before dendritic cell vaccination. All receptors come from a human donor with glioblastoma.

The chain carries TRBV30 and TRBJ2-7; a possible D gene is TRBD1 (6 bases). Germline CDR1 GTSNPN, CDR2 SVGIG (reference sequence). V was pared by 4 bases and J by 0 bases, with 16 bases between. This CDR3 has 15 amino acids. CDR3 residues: CAWNTGHPSSYEQYF. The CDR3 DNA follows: TGTGCCTGGAATACGGGACACCCAAGCTCCTACGAGCAGTACTTC.

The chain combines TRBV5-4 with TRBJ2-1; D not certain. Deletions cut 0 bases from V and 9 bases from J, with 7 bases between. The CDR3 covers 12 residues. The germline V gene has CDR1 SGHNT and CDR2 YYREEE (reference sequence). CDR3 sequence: CASSLGSGEQFF. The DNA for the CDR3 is TGTGCCAGCAGCTTGGGTAGTGGTGAGCAGTTCTTC.

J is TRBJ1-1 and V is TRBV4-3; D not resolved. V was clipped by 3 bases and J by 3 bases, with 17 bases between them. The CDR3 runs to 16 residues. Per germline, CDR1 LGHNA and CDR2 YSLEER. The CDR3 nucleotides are TGCGCCAGCAGCCAGGCGCCGGGTCCCGGCGACACTGAAGCTTTCTTT. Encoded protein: CASSQAPGPGDTEAFF.

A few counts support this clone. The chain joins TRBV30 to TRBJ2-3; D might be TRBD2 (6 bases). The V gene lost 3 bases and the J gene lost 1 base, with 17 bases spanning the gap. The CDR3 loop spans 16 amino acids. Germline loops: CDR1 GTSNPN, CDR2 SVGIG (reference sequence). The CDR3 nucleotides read TGTGCCTGGAGCATCCACCCGGGGGAAGGCACAGATACGCAGTATTTT. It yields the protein CAWSIHPGEGTDTQYF.

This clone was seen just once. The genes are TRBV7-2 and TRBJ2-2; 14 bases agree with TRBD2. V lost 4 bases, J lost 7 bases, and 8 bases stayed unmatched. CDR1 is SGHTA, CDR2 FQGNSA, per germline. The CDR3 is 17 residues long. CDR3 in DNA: TGTGCCAGCAGCTCGACAGGGACTAGCGGGAGTCTCGGGGAGCTGTTTTTT. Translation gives CASSSTGTSGSLGELFF. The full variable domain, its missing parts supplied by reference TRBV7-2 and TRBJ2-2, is GAGVSQSPSNKVTEKGKDVELRCDPISGHTALYWYRQSLGQGLEFLIYFQGNSAPDKSGLPSDRFSAERTGGSVSTLTIQRTQQEDSAVYLCASSSTGTSGSLGELFFGEGSRLTVL.

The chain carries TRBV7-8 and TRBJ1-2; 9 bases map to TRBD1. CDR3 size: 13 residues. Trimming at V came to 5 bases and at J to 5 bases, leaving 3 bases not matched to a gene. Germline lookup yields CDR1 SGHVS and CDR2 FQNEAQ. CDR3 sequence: CASSDGQGYGYTF. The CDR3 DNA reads TGTGCCAGCAGCGATGGACAGGGGTATGGCTACACCTTC.

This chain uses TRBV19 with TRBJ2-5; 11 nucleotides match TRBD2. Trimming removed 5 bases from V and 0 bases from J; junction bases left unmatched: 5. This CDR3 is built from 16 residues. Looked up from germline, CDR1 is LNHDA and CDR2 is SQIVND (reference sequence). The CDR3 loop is CASSPGLAVYQETQYF. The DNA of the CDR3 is TGTGCCAGTAGTCCGGGACTAGCGGTTTACCAAGAGACCCAGTACTTC.

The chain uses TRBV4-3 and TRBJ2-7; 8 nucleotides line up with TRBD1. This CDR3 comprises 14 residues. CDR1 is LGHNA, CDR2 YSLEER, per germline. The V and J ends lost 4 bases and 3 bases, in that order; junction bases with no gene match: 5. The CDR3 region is CASSPRTGIYEQYF. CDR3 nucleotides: TGCGCCAGCAGCCCTAGGACAGGGATCTACGAGCAGTACTTC.

Here the CDR3 DNA reads TGTGCCAGCAGTTTATTCGGCGGGAGTGGTTCACCCCTCCACTTT. Translating gives CASSLFGGSGSPLHF. The V call is TRBV27, the J call TRBJ1-6, with no clear D. This CDR3 contains 15 residues. Per germline, CDR1 MNHEY and CDR2 SMNVEV (reference sequence). The V gene lost 1 base and the J gene lost 9 bases, with 13 bases spanning the gap.

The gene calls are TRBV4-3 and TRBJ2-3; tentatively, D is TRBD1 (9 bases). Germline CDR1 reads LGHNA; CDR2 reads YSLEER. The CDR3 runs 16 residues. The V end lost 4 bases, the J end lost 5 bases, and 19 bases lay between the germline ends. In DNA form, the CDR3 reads TGCGCCAGCAGCCGGCGGGGGGACAGGGCGGTAGATACGCAGTATTTT. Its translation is CASSRRGDRAVDTQYF.

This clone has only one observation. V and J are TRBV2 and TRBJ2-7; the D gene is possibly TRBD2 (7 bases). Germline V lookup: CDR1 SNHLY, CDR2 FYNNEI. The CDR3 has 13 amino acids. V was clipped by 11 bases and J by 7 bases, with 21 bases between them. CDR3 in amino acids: CAEGGARSGEQYF. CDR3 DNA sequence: TGTGCCGAGGGGGGGGCCCGTTCGGGGGAGCAGTACTTC.

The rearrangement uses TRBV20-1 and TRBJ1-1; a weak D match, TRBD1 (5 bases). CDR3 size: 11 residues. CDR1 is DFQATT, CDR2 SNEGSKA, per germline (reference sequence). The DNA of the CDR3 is TGCCAGACAGAACTGAACACTGAAGCTTTCTTT. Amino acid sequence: CQTELNTEAFF.

The CDR3 protein is CASRLGLAINTGELFF. Written as DNA, the CDR3 is TGTGCCAGCAGGCTAGGACTAGCGATTAACACCGGGGAGCTGTTTTTT. The chain carries TRBV27 and TRBJ2-2, with 9 bases that match TRBD2. Germline V lookup: CDR1 MNHEY, CDR2 SMNVEV (reference sequence). The J segment lost 2 bases and the V segment lost 6 bases, leaving 7 bases of the junction unmatched. The CDR3 is 16 residues long.

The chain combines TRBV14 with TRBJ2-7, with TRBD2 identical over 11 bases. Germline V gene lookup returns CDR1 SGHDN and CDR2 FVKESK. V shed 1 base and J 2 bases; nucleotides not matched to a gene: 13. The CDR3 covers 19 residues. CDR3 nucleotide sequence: TGTGCCAGCAGCCAAGTAGGCCGGGGTGCTAGCGGGAGGCCCTACGAGCAGTACTTC. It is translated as CASSQVGRGASGRPYEQYF. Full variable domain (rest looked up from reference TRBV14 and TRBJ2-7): EAGVTQFPSHSVIEKGQTVTLRCDPISGHDNLYWYRRVMGKEIKFLLHFVKESKQDESGMPNNRFLAERTGGTYSTLKVQPAELEDSGVYFCASSQVGRGASGRPYEQYFGPGTRLTVT.

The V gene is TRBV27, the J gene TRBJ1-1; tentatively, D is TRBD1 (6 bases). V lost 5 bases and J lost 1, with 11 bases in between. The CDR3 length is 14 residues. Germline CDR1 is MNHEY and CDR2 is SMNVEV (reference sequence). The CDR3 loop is CASSPQGRNTEAFF. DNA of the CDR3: TGTGCCAGCAGTCCTCAGGGGCGGAACACTGAAGCTTTCTTT.

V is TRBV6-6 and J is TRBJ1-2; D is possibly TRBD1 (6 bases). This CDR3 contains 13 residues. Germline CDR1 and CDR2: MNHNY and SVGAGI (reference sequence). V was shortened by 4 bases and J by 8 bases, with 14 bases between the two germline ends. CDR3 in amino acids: CASSLGQKWGYTF. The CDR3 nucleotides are TGTGCCAGCAGTTTAGGACAGAAATGGGGCTACACCTTC.

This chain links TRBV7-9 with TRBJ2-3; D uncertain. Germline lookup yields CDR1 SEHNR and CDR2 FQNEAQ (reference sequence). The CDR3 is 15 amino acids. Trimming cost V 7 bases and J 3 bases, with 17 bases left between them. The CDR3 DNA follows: TGTGCCAGCATAACTGCAGGTGGTATTACAGATACGCAGTATTTT. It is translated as CASITAGGITDTQYF.

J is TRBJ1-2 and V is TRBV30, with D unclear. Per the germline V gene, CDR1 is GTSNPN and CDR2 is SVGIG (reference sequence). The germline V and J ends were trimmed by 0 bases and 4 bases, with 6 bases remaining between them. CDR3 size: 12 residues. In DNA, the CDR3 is TGTGCCTGGAGTGTACATCTCTATGGCTACACCTTC. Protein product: CAWSVHLYGYTF.

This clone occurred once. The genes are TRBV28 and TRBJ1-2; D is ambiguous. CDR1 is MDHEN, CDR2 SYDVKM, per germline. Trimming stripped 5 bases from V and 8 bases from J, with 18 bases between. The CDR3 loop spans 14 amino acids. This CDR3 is CASSPLSSYWGYTF. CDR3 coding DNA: TGTGCCAGCAGTCCACTTTCGTCCTACTGGGGCTACACCTTC.

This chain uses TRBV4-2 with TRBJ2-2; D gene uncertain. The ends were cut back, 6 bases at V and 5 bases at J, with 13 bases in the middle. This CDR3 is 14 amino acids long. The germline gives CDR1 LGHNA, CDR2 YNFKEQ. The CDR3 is CASRSAAATGELFF. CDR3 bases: TGTGCCAGCAGGAGTGCGGCTGCTACCGGGGAGCTGTTTTTT.

The CDR3 loop reads CASSFAAMNTEAFF. In DNA form, the CDR3 reads TGTGCCAGCAGCTTCGCCGCTATGAACACTGAAGCTTTCTTT. The chain carries TRBV7-6 and TRBJ1-1; D is uncertain. The CDR3 has 14 residues. Trimming cost V 3 bases and J 0 bases, with 8 bases left between them. Germline assignment: CDR1 SGHVS and CDR2 FNYEAQ. Complete variable domain (other parts from reference TRBV7-6 and TRBJ1-1): GAGVSQSPRYKVTKRGQDVALRCDPISGHVSLYWYRQALGQGPEFLTYFNYEAQQDKSGLPNDRFSAERPEGSISTLTIQRTEQRDSAMYRCASSFAAMNTEAFFGQGTRLTVV.

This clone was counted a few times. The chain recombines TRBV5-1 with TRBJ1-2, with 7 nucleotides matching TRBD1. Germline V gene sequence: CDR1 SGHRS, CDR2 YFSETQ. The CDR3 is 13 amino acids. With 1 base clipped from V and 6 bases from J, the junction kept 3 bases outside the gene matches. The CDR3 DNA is TGCGCCAGCAGCTTGCGACAGGGTGATGGCTACACCTTC. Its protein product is CASSLRQGDGYTF. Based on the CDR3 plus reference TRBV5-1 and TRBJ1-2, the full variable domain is KAGVTQTPRYLIKTRGQQVTLSCSPISGHRSVSWYQQTPGQGLQFLFEYFSETQRNKGNFPGRFSGRQFSNSRSEMNVSTLELGDSALYLCASSLRQGDGYTFGSGTRLTVV.

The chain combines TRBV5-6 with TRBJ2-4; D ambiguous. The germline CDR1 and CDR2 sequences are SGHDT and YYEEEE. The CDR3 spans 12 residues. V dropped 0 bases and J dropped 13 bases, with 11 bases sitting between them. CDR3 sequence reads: CASSLAVGVQYF. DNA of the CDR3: TGTGCCAGCAGCTTGGCCGTGGGCGTCCAGTACTTC.

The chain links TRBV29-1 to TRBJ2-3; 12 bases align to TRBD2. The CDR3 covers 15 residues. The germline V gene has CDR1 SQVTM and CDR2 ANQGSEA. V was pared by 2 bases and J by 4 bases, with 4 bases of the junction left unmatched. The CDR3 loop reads CSVERSSGRADTQYF. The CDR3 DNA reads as TGCAGCGTTGAACGGTCTAGCGGGAGGGCAGATACGCAGTATTTT.

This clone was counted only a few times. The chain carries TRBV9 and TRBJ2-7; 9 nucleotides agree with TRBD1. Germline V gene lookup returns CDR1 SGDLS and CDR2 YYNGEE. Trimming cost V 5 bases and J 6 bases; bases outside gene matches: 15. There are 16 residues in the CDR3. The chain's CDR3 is CASSRTGGSLGSEQYF. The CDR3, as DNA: TGTGCCAGCAGTCGAACAGGGGGCAGCTTGGGGTCCGAGCAGTACTTC.

The CDR3 nucleotides are TGTGCCCCTTATTTAACCTACAATGAGCAGTTCTTC. Its translation is CAPYLTYNEQFF. V gene TRBV11-2 combines with J gene TRBJ2-1; D is ambiguous. This CDR3 is 12 amino acids long. V gave up 11 bases and J gave up 2 bases, with 10 bases separating them. Germline loops: CDR1 SGHAT, CDR2 FQNNGV.

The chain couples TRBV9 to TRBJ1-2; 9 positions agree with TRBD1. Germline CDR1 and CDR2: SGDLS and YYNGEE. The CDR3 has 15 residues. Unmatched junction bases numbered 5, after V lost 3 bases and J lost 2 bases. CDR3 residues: CASSAGTGSNYGYTF. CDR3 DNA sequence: TGTGCCAGCAGCGCAGGGACAGGGTCGAACTATGGCTACACCTTC.

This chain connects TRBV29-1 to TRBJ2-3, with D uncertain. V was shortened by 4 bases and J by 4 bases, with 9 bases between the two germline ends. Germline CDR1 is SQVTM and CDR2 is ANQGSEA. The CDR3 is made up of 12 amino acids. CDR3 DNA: TGCAGCGTTGGGCGGTGGGCAGATACGCAGTATTTT. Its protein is CSVGRWADTQYF.

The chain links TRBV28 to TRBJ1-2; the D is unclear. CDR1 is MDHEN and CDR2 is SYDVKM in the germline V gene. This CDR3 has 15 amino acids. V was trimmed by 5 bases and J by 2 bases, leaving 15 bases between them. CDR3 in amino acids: CASSPSREANYGYTF. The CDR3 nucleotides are TGTGCCAGCAGTCCCTCGAGGGAGGCAAACTATGGCTACACCTTC.